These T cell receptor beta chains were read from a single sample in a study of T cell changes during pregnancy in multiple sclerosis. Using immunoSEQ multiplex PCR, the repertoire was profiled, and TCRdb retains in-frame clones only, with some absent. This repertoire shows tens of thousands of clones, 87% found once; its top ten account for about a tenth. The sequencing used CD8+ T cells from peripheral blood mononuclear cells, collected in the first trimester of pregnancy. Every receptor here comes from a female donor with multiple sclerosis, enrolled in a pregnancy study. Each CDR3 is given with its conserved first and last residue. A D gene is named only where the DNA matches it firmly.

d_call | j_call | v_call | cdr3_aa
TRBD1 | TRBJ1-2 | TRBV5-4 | CASSSQDREALYGYTF
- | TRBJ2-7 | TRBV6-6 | CASSYYGYEQYF
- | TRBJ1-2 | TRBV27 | CVSSLAGWNYGYTF
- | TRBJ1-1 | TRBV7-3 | CASSDSLNTEAFF
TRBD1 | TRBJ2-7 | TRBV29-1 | CSVNSGGASLEQYF
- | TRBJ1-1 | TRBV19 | CASSRTASNEAFF
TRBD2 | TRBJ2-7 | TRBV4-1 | CASSQDTLSGRDLEEQYF
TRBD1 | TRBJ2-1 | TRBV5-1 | CASSMDRGLNNEQFF
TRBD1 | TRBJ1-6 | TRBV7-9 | CASSGTDPNSPLHF
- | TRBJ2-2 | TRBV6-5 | CASTPGGTGELFF
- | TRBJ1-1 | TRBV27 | CASSLGTQMNTEAFF
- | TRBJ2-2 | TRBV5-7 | CASHSPTRRDGELFF
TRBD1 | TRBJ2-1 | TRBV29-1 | CSVELGGQGDNEQFF
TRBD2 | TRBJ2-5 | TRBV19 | CASSLGLAEETQYF
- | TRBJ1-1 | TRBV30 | CAWSVDRQDEAFF
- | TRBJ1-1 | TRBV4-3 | CASSQDPGKGNTEAFF
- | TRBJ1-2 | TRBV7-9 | CASSLVQGSDYGYTF
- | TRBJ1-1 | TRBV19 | CASRPFWSPNAINTEAFF
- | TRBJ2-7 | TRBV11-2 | CASRGTPYEQYF
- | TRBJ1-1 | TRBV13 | CASSSEQVEAFF
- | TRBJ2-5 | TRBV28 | CASGQTQYF
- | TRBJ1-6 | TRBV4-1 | CASSQETGSNSPLHF
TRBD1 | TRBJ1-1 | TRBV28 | CASRAGTGVLGAFF
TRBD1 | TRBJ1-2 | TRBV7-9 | CASSRLNDRVVSYGYTF
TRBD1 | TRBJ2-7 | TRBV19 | CASSMRTGETYEQYF
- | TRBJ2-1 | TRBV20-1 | CSVPGGNEQFF
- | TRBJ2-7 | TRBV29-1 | CSVEDSYEQYF
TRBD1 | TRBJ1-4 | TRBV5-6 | CASSPGQDDEKLFF
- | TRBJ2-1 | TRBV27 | CASSRGIYNEQFF
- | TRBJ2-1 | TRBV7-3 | CASSLSGGGYEQFF
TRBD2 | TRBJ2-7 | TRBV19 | CASSMGLAGSYEQYF
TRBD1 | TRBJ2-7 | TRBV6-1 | CASSAETGSYEQYF
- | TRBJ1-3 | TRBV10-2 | CASSETRSGNTIYF
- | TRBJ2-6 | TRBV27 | CASTPSGANVLTF
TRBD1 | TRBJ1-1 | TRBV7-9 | CASSLGGQGISEAFF
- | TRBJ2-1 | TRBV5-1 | CASSLVGTVPNNEQFF
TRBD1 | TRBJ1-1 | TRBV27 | CASSNRQGNTEAFF
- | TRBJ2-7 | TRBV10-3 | CAISESTGLLYEQYF
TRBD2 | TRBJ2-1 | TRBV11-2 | CASSLGGLAGDNEQFF
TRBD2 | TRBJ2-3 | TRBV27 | CASSPRRLRLAGGVADTQYF
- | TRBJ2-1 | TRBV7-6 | CASSWTGIGNEQFF
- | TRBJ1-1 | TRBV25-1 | CASSESGVGVPNEAFF
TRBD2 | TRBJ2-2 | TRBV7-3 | CASSLLGLAGTGTGELFF
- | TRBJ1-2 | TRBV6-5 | CASSSTGLDGYTF
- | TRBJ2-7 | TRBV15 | CATSGLSSSREQYF
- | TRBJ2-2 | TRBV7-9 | CASSSFREDGELFF
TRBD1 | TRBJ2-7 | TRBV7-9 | CASRSGTGSEQYF
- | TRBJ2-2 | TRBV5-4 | CASSSGTGELFF
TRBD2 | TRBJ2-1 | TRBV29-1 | CSVDSGGDRREQFF
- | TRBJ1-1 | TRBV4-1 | CASSQVLSLGGLNTEAFF
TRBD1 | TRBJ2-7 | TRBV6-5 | CASTLDRDGYEQYF
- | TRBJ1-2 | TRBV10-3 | CAISGDTRYGYTF
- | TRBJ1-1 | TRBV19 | CASSISVNTEAFF
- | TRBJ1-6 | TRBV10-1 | CASSELWGENSPNSPLHF
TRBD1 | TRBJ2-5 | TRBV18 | CASSPTGDGETQYF
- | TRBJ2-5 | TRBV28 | CASSSTTGQETQYF
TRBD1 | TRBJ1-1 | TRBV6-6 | CASSWDRGLAFF
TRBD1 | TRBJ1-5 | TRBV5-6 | CASSLAVTGGLEPQHF